Below, 21 T cell receptor beta chains from the same sample are listed, as sequenced in a study of tumor and adjacent non-tumor tissue in lung cancer. A modified ARM-PCR protocol with three rounds of nested PCR amplified TCRbeta. One entry per CDR3 protein results from TCRdb running MiXCR on the multiplex PCR reads. The sample consists of 120,000 or so distinct CDR3 sequences, 66% of them appearing once. This sample's RNA came from whole unsorted tissue. Material: lung tumor tissue. The receptor source for this set is a man between 25 and 39 years old with non-small cell lung cancer.

A note on this clonotype: Since a much larger clone is just one base distant, this may be a read error. The chain couples TRBV4-1 to TRBJ1-1; TRBD1 aligns across 7 bases. The CDR3 is made up of 12 amino acids. CDR1 and CDR2 from the germline V gene are MGHRA and YSYEKL. This chain's CDR3 is CAGSRGTAEAFF. The CDR3 DNA reads as TGCGCCGGCAGCCGGGGGACAGCTGAAGCTTTCTTT.

As regards this clonotype: Its ends do not fully match the called genes, so a read error is possible. This chain joins TRBV20-1 and TRBJ2-7; D is ambiguous. Germline V gene lookup returns CDR1 DFQATT and CDR2 SNEGSKA (reference sequence). The length of the CDR3 is 13 residues. CDR3: CSVSSADTYEQYF. DNA for the CDR3: TGCAGTGTTAGCAGCGCAGACACCTATGAGCAGTACTTC.

V usage is TRBV5-4 and J usage is TRBJ2-7; 10 nucleotides line up with TRBD2. The germline V gene has CDR1 SGHNT and CDR2 YYREEE (reference sequence). This CDR3 has 13 residues. V gave up 4 bases and J gave up 5 bases; unmatched junction bases: 3. For the CDR3, the DNA is TGTGCCAGCAGCCTAGCGGGGGATGACGAGCAGTACTTC. Amino acid sequence: CASSLAGDDEQYF. The full variable domain, its missing parts supplied by reference TRBV5-4 and TRBJ2-7, is ETGVTQSPTHLIKTRGQQVTLRCSSQSGHNTVSWYQQALGQGPQFIFQYYREEENGRGNFPPRFSGLQFPNYSSELNVNALELDDSALYLCASSLAGDDEQYFGPGTRLTVT.

In this sample, this clonotype is medium-sized. The rearrangement uses TRBV12-3 or TRBV12-4 and TRBJ2-1, with 11 nucleotides matching TRBD1. J was trimmed by 15 bases and V by 6 bases; bases with no gene match: 7. The CDR3 consists of 12 residues. The DNA for the CDR3 is TGTGCCAGCAGCAGGGACAGGGGGGCGGTGTTCTTC. It codes for CASSRDRGAVFF.

Comment on this clonotype: This may come from a read error, since a much larger clone is one base off. The J gene is TRBJ2-1, the V gene TRBV7-9; D perhaps matches TRBD2 (5 bases). V gave up 1 base and J gave up 7 bases, with 8 bases separating them. CDR3 length: 13 residues. CDR1 is SEHNR and CDR2 is FQNEAQ in the germline V gene (reference sequence). The CDR3 region is CASSLVTGNEQFF. Here the CDR3 DNA reads TGTGCCAGCAGCTTAGTAACGGGGAATGAGCAGTTCTTC. The variable domain in full, with the rest retrieved from reference TRBV7-9 and TRBJ2-1, is DTGVSQNPRHKITKRGQNVTFRCDPISEHNRLYWYRQTLGQGPEFLTYFQNEAQLEKSRLLSDRFSAERPKGSFSTLEIQRTEQGDSAMYLCASSLVTGNEQFFGPGTRLTVL.

This clonotype has a count of ten or more. The chain couples TRBV11-1 to TRBJ2-7; D remains unclear. The germline V gene encodes CDR1 SGHAT and CDR2 FQDESV (reference sequence). V was shortened by 1 base and J by 2 bases, with 12 bases between the two germline ends. The CDR3 spans 15 residues. CDR3 nucleotide sequence: TGTGCCAGCAGCTTAGAGAGAGTTCCGGCCTACGAGCAGTACTTC. It is translated as CASSLERVPAYEQYF. The full variable domain, in which reference TRBV11-1 and TRBJ2-7 provide the parts outside the CDR3, is EAEVAQSPRYKITEKSQAVAFWCDPISGHATLYWYRQILGQGPELLVQFQDESVVDDSQLPKDRFSAERLKGVDSTLKIQPAELGDSAMYLCASSLERVPAYEQYFGPGTRLTVT.

Concerning this clonotype itself: This sequence may be a read error, since a much larger clone differs from it by one base. The chain uses TRBV20-1 and TRBJ1-1; tentative D call: TRBD1 (5 bases). Looked up from germline, CDR1 is DFQATT and CDR2 is SNEGSKA (reference sequence). The CDR3 extends over 12 amino acids. V gave up 4 bases and J gave up 8 bases, with 14 bases separating them. The CDR3 sequence is CSAKTDPWEAFF. The CDR3 coding sequence is TGCAGTGCTAAGACAGACCCGTGGGAAGCTTTCTTT.

This clonotype has at least ten counts. This rearrangement joins TRBV6-1 to TRBJ2-7, with TRBD1 matching 8 bases. CDR1 and CDR2 from the germline V gene are MNHNS and SASEGT. The CDR3 runs to 15 residues. With 5 bases clipped from V and 7 bases from J, the junction kept 13 bases outside the gene matches. In DNA, the CDR3 is TGTGCCAGCAGTATTCGACAGGGGAGCTGGGGGGAGCAGTACTTC. It translates to CASSIRQGSWGEQYF.

Details on this clonotype: This may come from a read error, since a much larger clone is one base off. CDR3 residues: CSAQNRRDYGYTF. The CDR3 bases are TGCAGCGCCCAGAACAGGCGGGACTATGGCTACACCTTC. The chain carries TRBV29-1 and TRBJ1-2, with D maybe TRBD1 (5 bases). Germline V lookup: CDR1 SQVTM, CDR2 ANQGSEA. V shed 7 bases and J shed 3 bases, with 15 bases lying between them. The CDR3 length is 13 residues.

Concerning this clonotype: A read error may produce the germline difference seen at one junction end. The V gene is TRBV11-2, the J gene TRBJ2-7; D remains ambiguous. This CDR3 has 15 residues. CDR1 and CDR2 (germline): SGHAT, FQNNGV. The CDR3 nucleotides are TGTACCAGCAGCTTAGATCAGCTGATAGGGCTGTATGCCTCCTTC. The encoded protein is CTSSLDQLIGLYASF.

In regard to this clonotype: Likely a read error: the CDR3 ends without its conserved phenylalanine or tryptophan. Because the CDR3's place on the DNA is in doubt, the DNA is left out and the CDR3 is given as listed by TCRdb. The J gene is TRBJ1-1, the V gene TRBV14. Germline V gene data show CDR1 as SGHDN and CDR2 as FVKESK. The CDR3 adds up to 11 amino acids, both ends counted. Here the CDR3 reads CASSAGFEALY.

Remarks on this clonotype: A junction boundary mismatches the germline segment, possibly from a read error. The chain links TRBV12-3 or TRBV12-4 to TRBJ2-6; D is undetermined. The CDR3 spans 14 residues. The CDR3: CVSSISSGANVLTF. CDR3 nucleotides: TGTGTCAGCAGTATATCTTCCGGGGCCAACGTCCTGACTTTC.

This clonotype was recorded at least ten times. The chain combines TRBV6-1 with TRBJ2-7, with TRBD2 as a possible D gene (5 bases). The ends were cut back, 5 bases at V and 7 bases at J, with 15 bases in the middle. Germline V CDR1 and CDR2: MNHNS, SASEGT. The CDR3 spans 13 residues. CDR3 nucleotide sequence: TGTGCCAGCAGTCTCCGGCTAGCCCGGGAGCAGTACTTC. It codes for CASSLRLAREQYF.

This clonotype was recorded a few times. V is TRBV11-2 and J is TRBJ1-1; TRBD1 is a possible D gene (6 bases). From germline, CDR1 is SGHAT and CDR2 FQNNGV. CDR3 length equals 14 residues. V gave up 4 bases and J gave up 5 bases, with 14 bases separating them. Here the CDR3 reads CASSSVGGRTEAFF. DNA of the CDR3: TGTGCCAGCAGCTCAGTTGGGGGGCGAACTGAAGCTTTCTTT.

In this sample, this clonotype turned up many times. This chain uses TRBV29-1 with TRBJ2-5; TRBD2 might be the D (6 bases). Germline V gene sequence: CDR1 SQVTM, CDR2 ANQGSEA. This CDR3 contains 14 residues. The V and J ends lost 6 bases and 5 bases respectively, with 19 bases between them. CDR3 in DNA: TGCAGCGTCCAAGACGGCGGGGCCGGGGAGACCCAGTACTTC. Protein: CSVQDGGAGETQYF.

This clonotype was seen at least ten times. The gene calls are TRBV11-3 and TRBJ1-4, with 8 bases fitting TRBD1. Germline V gene sequence: CDR1 SGHNT, CDR2 YENEEA. V was clipped by 4 bases and J by 8 bases; unmatched bases: 6. This CDR3 is 14 amino acids long. CDR3 protein: CASSYRGADEKLFF. The CDR3 region has the DNA TGTGCCAGCAGCTACAGGGGGGCGGACGAAAAACTGTTTTTT.

This chain uses TRBV30 with TRBJ1-3; D gene uncertain. This CDR3 is built from 17 residues. CDR1 is GTSNPN and CDR2 is SVGIG in the germline V gene (reference sequence). Trimming left V 2 bases short and J 0 bases short, with 17 bases between. Here the CDR3 reads CAWSFAGRIYSGNTIYF. CDR3 in DNA: TGTGCCTGGAGTTTTGCGGGCAGGATATACTCTGGAAACACCATATATTTT.

This clonotype has just a few counts. At one of its ends the junction is not consistent with the germline gene, which may arise from a read error. V usage is TRBV5-1 and J usage is TRBJ2-2; 9 bases are a match to TRBD1. The CDR3 loop spans 15 amino acids. In germline, CDR1 is SGHRS, CDR2 YFSETQ. The CDR3, as DNA: TGCGCCAGCAGCTCCATGACAGGGGGAACCGGGGGGCTGTTTTTT. Amino acid sequence: CASSSMTGGTGGLFF.

This clonotype was picked up a small number of times. V usage is TRBV4-1 and J usage is TRBJ2-7, with D tentatively TRBD1 or TRBD2 (5 bases each). Trimming shortened V by 2 bases and J by 2 bases, and 25 bases separated the two germline ends. Germline lookup yields CDR1 MGHRA and CDR2 YSYEKL. This CDR3 is 19 amino acids long. CDR3 nucleotides: TGCGCCAGCAGCCAACCCACGGGCCGGGGCCCTGGAGTCCCCTACGAGCAGTACTTC. Translation gives CASSQPTGRGPGVPYEQYF.

To note about this clonotype: The junction differs from germline at one of its ends, possibly a read error. The chain couples TRBV11-3 to TRBJ2-2; D unresolved. The length of the CDR3 is 12 residues. Germline loops: CDR1 SGHNT, CDR2 YENEEA. The CDR3 DNA reads TGTGCCGGCAGCTATGACGTCGGGGAGCTGTTTTTT. This codes for CAGSYDVGELFF.

This clonotype was observed at least ten times. The J gene is TRBJ2-3, the V gene TRBV20-1, with D perhaps TRBD2 (6 bases). This CDR3 comprises 13 residues. Per the germline V gene, CDR1 is DFQATT and CDR2 is SNEGSKA (reference sequence). The V end was cut by 4 bases, the J end by 3 bases, with 11 bases between. This CDR3 reads CSANRGSTDTQYF. The DNA of the CDR3 is TGCAGTGCTAACCGGGGGTCGACAGATACGCAGTATTTT.